The 7 T cell receptor beta chains in this list originate from one sample, sequenced in a study of technical replicates of blood from several donors. TCRdb's copy holds only in-frame clones and misses some; the assay was immunoSEQ multiplex PCR. Here the sample spans over 25,000 clones, 90% to 95% being singletons. Sequencing was performed on PBMCs. These receptors were collected from a human donor in good health. Some clones in this sample may be carry-over from other donors' samples.

This clone was recorded once. The chain recombines TRBV4-1 with TRBJ2-5; 9 bases fit TRBD2. This CDR3 is built from 16 residues. V lost 4 bases to trimming and J lost 3 bases; unmatched junction nucleotides: 9. Germline V gives CDR1 MGHRA, CDR2 YSYEKL. CDR3 nucleotide sequence: TGCGCCAGCAGCCGGCTGGGGGCTAGCGGGGAAGAGACCCAGTACTTC. It codes for CASSRLGASGEETQYF.

The chain uses TRBV14 and TRBJ1-4; 8 nucleotides agree with TRBD1. Unmatched junction bases numbered 2, after V lost 1 base and J lost 7 bases. CDR1 is SGHDN, CDR2 FVKESK, per germline. The CDR3 is 14 amino acids. The CDR3 DNA reads as TGTGCCAGCAGCCAAGCAGGGGGCCTTGAAAAACTGTTTTTT. Encoded protein: CASSQAGGLEKLFF.

In DNA, the CDR3 is TGTGCCAGCAGCTTAGGAGGGGGCTTTGGCTACACCTTC. Translation gives CASSLGGGFGYTF. J is TRBJ1-2 and V is TRBV13; 7 bases agree with TRBD1. The CDR3 contains 13 residues. Germline V gene sequence: CDR1 PRHDT, CDR2 FYEKMQ (reference sequence). V lost 0 bases, J lost 7 bases, and 2 bases stayed unmatched.

The chain uses TRBV6-5 and TRBJ2-7; 7 positions agree with TRBD2. CDR3 length: 13 residues. Germline V lookup: CDR1 MNHEY, CDR2 SVGAGI. V dropped 2 bases and J dropped 3; count of bases not matched to a gene: 1. The CDR3 region has the DNA TGTGCCAGCAGTTACGCGGGGGTCTACGAGCAGTACTTC. This codes for CASSYAGVYEQYF.

This sequence joins TRBV5-1 and TRBJ2-1, with TRBD2 matching over 7 bases. Per the germline V gene, CDR1 is SGHRS and CDR2 is YFSETQ. With V trimmed by 7 bases and J by 5 bases, 9 bases remained unmatched. CDR3 length: 14 residues. The CDR3 here is CASAGEATNNEQFF. CDR3 DNA: TGCGCCAGCGCGGGGGAGGCCACAAACAATGAGCAGTTCTTC.

This chain joins TRBV2 and TRBJ1-4; D remains ambiguous. Trimming left V 7 bases short and J 8 bases short, with 11 bases between. The germline V gene has CDR1 SNHLY and CDR2 FYNNEI. The length of the CDR3 is 12 residues. CDR3 amino acids: CASNPETEKLFF. CDR3 in DNA: TGTGCCAGCAACCCAGAAACAGAAAAACTGTTTTTT.

This sequence joins TRBV18 and TRBJ2-3; a weak D match, TRBD2 (5 bases). CDR1 KGHSH and CDR2 LQKENI come from the germline V gene. CDR3 length: 16 residues. V was cut by 4 bases and J by 0 bases, with 14 bases left in between. The chain's CDR3 is CASSLGGPGSTDTQYF. The CDR3 DNA reads as TGTGCCAGCTCACTCGGTGGTCCGGGAAGCACAGATACGCAGTATTTT.